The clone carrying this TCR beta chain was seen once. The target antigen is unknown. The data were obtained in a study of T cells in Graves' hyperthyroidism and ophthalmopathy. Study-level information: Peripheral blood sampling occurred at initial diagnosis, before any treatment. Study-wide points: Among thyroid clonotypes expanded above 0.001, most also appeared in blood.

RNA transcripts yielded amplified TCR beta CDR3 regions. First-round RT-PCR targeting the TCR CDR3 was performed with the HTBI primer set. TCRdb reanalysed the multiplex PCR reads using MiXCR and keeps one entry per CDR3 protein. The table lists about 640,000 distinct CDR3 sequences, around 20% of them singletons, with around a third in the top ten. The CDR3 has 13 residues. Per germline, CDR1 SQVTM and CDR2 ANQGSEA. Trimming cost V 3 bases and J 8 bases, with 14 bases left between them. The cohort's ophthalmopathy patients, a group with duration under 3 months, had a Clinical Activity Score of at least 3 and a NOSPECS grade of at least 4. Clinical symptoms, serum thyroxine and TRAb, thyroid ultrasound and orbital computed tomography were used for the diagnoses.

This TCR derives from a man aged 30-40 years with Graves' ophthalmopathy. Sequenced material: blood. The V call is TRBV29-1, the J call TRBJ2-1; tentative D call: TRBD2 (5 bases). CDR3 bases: TGCAGCGTTGACAGCGTCTCGAGGGATGAGCAGTTCTTC. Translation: CSVDSVSRDEQFF.